This T cell receptor beta chain was sequenced during a study of shared clonotypes between healthy human individuals. The study ran the assay at deep level. Generated by immunoSEQ multiplex PCR, the TCRdb table keeps only in-frame clones and is missing some. Here the sample spans over 750,000 clones, 90% to 98% being singletons. About this clone: What it binds is not known.

Trimming stripped 6 bases from V and 2 bases from J, with 13 bases between. This CDR3 is 13 amino acids long. Looked up from germline, CDR1 is SQVTM and CDR2 is ANQGSEA. Naive CD8 cells were CD45RO-negative, positively selected for CCR7, excluding terminally differentiated effector memory CD45RA+ cells. General study points: The study generally estimated greater richness for naive than memory subsets.

The rearrangement uses TRBV29-1 and TRBJ1-2; D is unclear. Sequenced: naive CD8+ T cells sorted from blood. The sequence came from a man under 40 in good health. The CDR3, as DNA: TGCAGCGTCCTCCGGATGGGGAACTATGGCTACACCTTC. Translating it yields CSVLRMGNYGYTF.